These T cell receptor beta chains were read from a single sample in a study of OX40 agonist ivuxolimab in advanced cancers. The data were produced by immunoSEQ multiplex PCR, yet TCRdb's version contains in-frame clones alone and is incomplete. Of about 55,000 clones detected, 84% appear once; the ten largest clones hold around 4.3%. The material sequenced was CD4+ or CD8+ T cells sorted from blood, taken in a trial of the OX40 agonist ivuxolimab. The receptors derive from an adult with an advanced solid tumor such as melanoma, head and neck, liver or kidney cancer. CDR3s include the opening cysteine and the closing phenylalanine or tryptophan.

v_gene,CDR3aa
TRBV7-2,CASSNSGTGPDTQYF
TRBV7-6,CASSMTWQGEQFF
TRBV11-2,CASSLDPAGREQYF
TRBV2,CASSLRRRDTEAFF
TRBV29-1,CSVDSGGEKLFF
TRBV9,CASSAGVGSSPLHF
TRBV7-2,CASSLGGAGQPQHF
TRBV29-1,CSVEFRAQETQYF
TRBV19,CASSTADRGLYEQYF
TRBV5-4,CASSRSGELFF
TRBV2,CASSYSGLAGVYNEQFF
TRBV7-2,CASSLARLVYEQYF
TRBV15,CATSSHLRLAGGGTDTQYF
TRBV27,CASSPLTGGVSGYTF
TRBV29-1,CSVGADRVNTEAFF
TRBV6-1,CASILGLAVADTQYF
TRBV11-1,CASSATVNTEAFF
TRBV28,CASSLWTSGSKNIQYF
TRBV15,CATSPRDTEAFF
TRBV6-5,CASRRTSDGTGELFF
TRBV7-2,CASSATVGEQYF
TRBV5-1,CASSLEDTQYF
TRBV19,CASGQGVANEQFF
TRBV6-5,CASWDGGELFF
TRBV6-1,CASSEARSNLAGQYF
TRBV10-1,CASTLRFEGGNSPLHF
TRBV5-6,CASSLAGGIRIKHGEQFF
TRBV28,CASSPYSTGLPFF
TRBV19,CASSLGSGTTDTQYF
TRBV10-1,CATSETGRDEQFF
TRBV7-1,CASSLGRDSYEQYF
TRBV6-1,CATKRYTGDYGYTF
TRBV15,CATSRGTQGAGETQYF
TRBV14,CASSQDRTQRENQWSSYNEQFF
TRBV5-1,CASSLSGGQGFETQYF
TRBV18,CASSPLSTGTGGGEQYF
TRBV19,CASRARGGETQYF
TRBV19,CASSQGTGNTIYF
TRBV28,CASSPRVIRNTIYF
TRBV5-1,CASSPQPGGSTDTQYF
TRBV10-3,CAIRTSGSRADTDTQYF
TRBV25-1,CASSESGTGNTGELFF
TRBV18,CASSPGGTDTQYF
TRBV6-1,CASRDAGTRYGYTF
TRBV5-4,CASSLNRGVSGNTIYF
TRBV5-4,CASSFNIAGTHNEQFF
TRBV6-1,CASSSRETGTDTQYF
TRBV29-1,CSTALQGEAGRGYTF
TRBV18,CASSTGTGLSLVSNQPQHF
TRBV6-5,CASSLTGTPNTEAFF
TRBV27,CASSLSKSALSNQPQHF
TRBV29-1,CSVEGAGLNTEAFF
TRBV18,CASLAASTNYEQYF